Sequencing of this T cell receptor beta chain was carried out in a study of blood T cell repertoires in COVID-19 (dated by TCRdb to 2018 to 2020). Regarding the complete study: The collaborator samples originated in the United States, Italy and Spain and spanned the acute and convalescent phases of COVID-19. The material from the prospective study consisted of cDNA or gDNA derived from T cells, B-cell-depleted T cells, or PBMCs. Deeply sampled blood TCRbeta repertoires from subjects exposed to, actively infected with, or recovered from COVID-19 were included in the dataset. The repertoires were released in a freely available public database meant as a resource for research on the immune response to SARS-CoV-2. The samples were drawn from the first 160 participants of the ongoing ImmuneRACE study and from over 950 subjects provided by 6 global collaborators. Nearly every sample came with metadata listing a de-identified subject ID, COVID-19 status, age in years and sex. Where HLA class I and class II types were available, the types were taken from metadata supplied by the sample provider, not from assay-based typing. Broader findings and caveats from the paper: How much clinical and demographic metadata was included differed by source and by participant, and the metadata was provided uncurated.

The trim is 0 bases for V and 4 bases for J, with a gap of 7 bases between the germline ends. The germline V gene supplies CDR1 SGHRS and CDR2 YFSETQ. The CDR3 measures 13 amino acids from cysteine to phenylalanine. The kept DNA is CDR3 alone, 39 bases in frame from the first base. The immunoSEQ Assay, a bias-controlled multiplex PCR, was used to amplify TCRbeta CDR3 regions from genomic DNA. On the study's bioinformatics: Nucleated cell counts per sample were estimated from amplification of reference gene primers within the assay. To quantify the absolute abundance of each unique TCRbeta CDR3 rearrangement, sequence reads were collapsed and filtered. For each sample, productive Simpson clonality was calculated as the square root of Simpson's diversity index over productive rearrangements. TCRdb took this table from immuneACCESS and kept in-frame rearrangements with V and J called. Such tables lack part of the clones; where checked against another copy, unresolved V genes explain under half of the gap, and the rest is unexplained. D and trimming come from the DNA, and the V and J calls and clone size come from that table. This sample comprises under 250,000 clones, 86% of them detected only once. Of the sample, 6.2% falls within the top ten clones.

About this clone: Its recognized antigen is unknown. Base quality data are lacking; no much larger clone is found one base away.

Collaborating institutions collected whole blood in K2EDTA tubes following their own protocols. For TCRbeta analysis, collaborator samples were shipped as frozen whole blood, as isolated PBMCs, or as DNA extracted from either sample type. The sample taken for sequencing was peripheral blood. The clonotype comes from a man aged 60-69 years with acute or convalescent COVID-19. Rearrangement joined TRBV5-1 to TRBJ1-1, and possibly TRBD1, on 5 matching bases. The sequenced DNA: TGCGCCAGCAGCTTGGAGCAGGGCACTGAAGCTTTCTTT. This translates into CASSLEQGTEAFF.